This entry concerns a single TCR beta chain. Its cognate antigen is unknown. Clones were sequenced by immunoSEQ multiplex PCR, and TCRdb holds only the in-frame ones, with some missing. The sample contains approximately 90,000 clones, approximately 90% of which appear only once. V lost 4 bases to trimming and J lost 4 bases; unmatched junction nucleotides: 1. Germline V gene data show CDR1 as MNHNS and CDR2 as SASEGT. The CDR3 sequence is 15 residues long. The sample originates from a study of graft-versus-host responses after intestinal transplantation. Study-wide background: Among the recipients, transplants were multivisceral, liver-intestinal, or isolated intestinal. Points from the study as a whole: Clonal ratios of graft-versus-host to host-versus-graft in allografts were high for patients exhibiting graft-donor T cell macrochimerism. Some GvH clones appeared in ileal mucosa or blood before recipient bone marrow.

The TCR comes from a human donor who was the organ donor for an intestinal transplant. V and J are TRBV6-1 and TRBJ2-5, with 15 nucleotides matching TRBD2. Material: unstimulated CD8+ T cells sorted from spleen or lymph node cells, obtained before transplant. The CDR3 nucleotides are TGTGCCAGCAGTGGGACTAGCGGGGGGGCAGAGACCCAGTACTTC. Its translation: CASSGTSGGAETQYF.